The 20 T cell receptor beta chains below all came from one sample that was sequenced in a study of cytomegalovirus exposure and HLA in healthy donors. The data were produced by immunoSEQ multiplex PCR, yet TCRdb's version contains in-frame clones alone and is incomplete. The top ten clones hold about 1.3% of a sample with more than 80,000 clones, about 95% of them seen once. The sample comprised PBMCs. The receptors originated from a woman aged 18-35 years in good health and CMV-seronegative.

The rearrangement uses TRBV4-1 and TRBJ1-4, with 7 nucleotides matching TRBD1. Germline CDR1 is MGHRA and CDR2 is YSYEKL. V lost 4 bases to trimming and J lost 3 bases; unmatched junction nucleotides: 2. The CDR3 extends over 14 amino acids. CDR3 bases: TGCGCCAGCAGCCCAGGACAGGCTAATGAAAAACTGTTTTTT. This sequence encodes CASSPGQANEKLFF.

The rearrangement joins TRBV5-5 to TRBJ2-4, with 9 nucleotides matching TRBD1. Germline CDR1 SGHKS, CDR2 YYEKEE (reference sequence). This CDR3 has 14 amino acids. J lost 6 bases, V lost 0 bases, and 1 base had no gene match. The CDR3 spells CASSLGQGVNIQYF. In DNA, the CDR3 is TGTGCCAGCAGCTTGGGACAGGGGGTAAACATTCAGTACTTC. The full variable domain, completed using reference TRBV5-5 and TRBJ2-4, is DAGVTQSPTHLIKTRGQQVTLRCSPISGHKSVSWYQQVLGQGPQFIFQYYEKEERGRGNFPDRFSARQFPNYSSELNVNALLLGDSALYLCASSLGQGVNIQYFGAGTRLSVL.

J is TRBJ2-1 and V is TRBV5-1, with D tentatively TRBD1 (6 bases). CDR1 is SGHRS and CDR2 is YFSETQ in the germline V gene. Trimming took off 4 bases at V and 7 bases at J, with 15 bases between the two ends. The CDR3 is made up of 14 amino acids. The CDR3 coding sequence is TGCGCCAGCAGCCAGGAGGTCAGGGGTAATGAGCAGTTCTTC. Residues: CASSQEVRGNEQFF.

The V gene is TRBV7-9, the J gene TRBJ1-4; D gene uncertain. The germline V and J ends were trimmed by 5 bases and 0 bases, with 10 bases remaining between them. CDR3 length: 15 residues. Germline assignment: CDR1 SEHNR and CDR2 FQNEAQ (reference sequence). The CDR3, as DNA: TGTGCCAGCAGCCGGAACAGTGCAACTAATGAAAAACTGTTTTTT. Encoded protein: CASSRNSATNEKLFF.

This chain connects TRBV27 to TRBJ2-1; D unclear. CDR1 MNHEY and CDR2 SMNVEV come from the germline V gene (reference sequence). V lost 3 bases and J lost 0, with 9 bases in between. The CDR3 covers 15 residues. The CDR3 loop is CASSFSRSSYNEQFF. The CDR3 nucleotides are TGTGCCAGCAGTTTTTCCAGAAGCTCCTACAATGAGCAGTTCTTC.

The chain employs TRBV5-1 and TRBJ1-3; a possible D gene is TRBD1 (5 bases). Germline CDR1 SGHRS, CDR2 YFSETQ. The V end lost 4 bases, the J end lost 3 bases, and 17 bases lay between the germline ends. This CDR3 is 16 amino acids long. The CDR3 DNA sequence: TGCGCCAGCAGCCCAGCATCCAGGGAATTTGGAAACACCATATATTTT. It specifies CASSPASREFGNTIYF.

V is TRBV9 and J is TRBJ2-7; D call uncertain. Looked up from germline, CDR1 is SGDLS and CDR2 is YYNGEE. The V end was cut by 3 bases, the J end by 6 bases, with 7 bases between. This CDR3 contains 11 residues. CDR3 sequence reads: CASSDSREQYF. In DNA form, the CDR3 reads TGTGCCAGCAGCGACTCCCGCGAGCAGTACTTC.

In nucleotides, the CDR3 is TGTGCCAGCAGTGGCAGACTAGCGGATTGGTACCAAGAGACCCAGTACTTC. It specifies CASSGRLADWYQETQYF. The rearrangement uses TRBV25-1 and TRBJ2-5, with 9 bases identical to TRBD2. With V trimmed by 4 bases and J by 0 bases, 9 bases remained unmatched. The germline CDR1 and CDR2 sequences are MGHDK and SYGVNS. This CDR3 contains 17 residues.

The table lists this clone with a count of one. The CDR3 protein is CASSIGPGELFF. The DNA for the CDR3 is TGTGCCAGTAGTATAGGGCCCGGGGAGCTGTTTTTT. The chain carries TRBV19 and TRBJ2-2; D unresolved. Germline CDR1 and CDR2: LNHDA and SQIVND (reference sequence). V lost 1 base to trimming and J lost 6 bases, with 3 bases between them. This CDR3 has 12 amino acids.

The chain links TRBV2 to TRBJ2-3, with 7 bases identical to TRBD2. The germline CDR1 and CDR2 sequences are SNHLY and FYNNEI. With 7 bases clipped from V and 0 bases from J, the junction kept 7 bases outside the gene matches. The CDR3 sequence is 15 residues long. CDR3 amino acids: CASKERDPSTDTQYF. CDR3 nucleotides: TGTGCCAGCAAGGAGCGGGACCCTAGCACAGATACGCAGTATTTT.

V and J are TRBV7-9 and TRBJ2-2, with a tentative D call TRBD1 (6 bases). CDR1 is SEHNR and CDR2 is FQNEAQ in the germline V gene (reference sequence). V gave up 5 bases and J gave up 3 bases, with 13 bases separating them. This CDR3 has 15 residues. The CDR3 region has the DNA TGTGCCAGCAGCGACCGGGACACCCACACCGGGGAGCTGTTTTTT. This translates into CASSDRDTHTGELFF.

This clone was seen only once. The chain combines TRBV18 with TRBJ2-7; D is possibly TRBD1 (6 bases). V dropped 4 bases and J dropped 6 bases, with 22 bases sitting between them. CDR3 length: 16 residues. Germline CDR1 and CDR2: KGHSH and LQKENI. The CDR3, as DNA: TGTGCCAGCTCACTGGGCAGGGGTCACCCCTCGACCGAGCAGTACTTC. This gives the protein CASSLGRGHPSTEQYF. Together with reference TRBV18 and TRBJ2-7, the CDR3 gives the full variable domain: NAGVMQNPRHLVRRRGQEARLRCSPMKGHSHVYWYRQLPEEGLKFMVYLQKENIIDESGMPKERFSAEFPKEGPSILRIQQVVRGDSAAYFCASSLGRGHPSTEQYFGPGTRLTVT.

The chain couples TRBV4-2 to TRBJ2-1, with a possible D match to TRBD1 (6 bases). There are 14 residues in the CDR3. V dropped 4 bases and J dropped 0 bases, with 7 bases sitting between them. Germline CDR1 is LGHNA and CDR2 is YNFKEQ. In DNA, the CDR3 is TGTGCCAGCAGCCTAGGGGGCTCCTACAATGAGCAGTTCTTC. Residues: CASSLGGSYNEQFF.

The J gene is TRBJ2-7, the V gene TRBV7-2; perhaps TRBD2 as D (6 bases). Trimming removed 2 bases from V and 2 bases from J, with 13 bases in between. The CDR3 extends over 15 amino acids. The germline gives CDR1 SGHTA, CDR2 FQGNSA. CDR3 region: CASSLTQAGTYEQYF. The CDR3 DNA reads TGTGCCAGCAGCTTAACCCAGGCGGGGACCTACGAGCAGTACTTC.

The J gene is TRBJ1-5, the V gene TRBV18, with a tentative D call TRBD1 (5 bases). This CDR3 is 15 amino acids long. CDR1 is KGHSH, CDR2 LQKENI, per germline. The V end was cut by 6 bases, the J end by 3 bases, with 15 bases between. The CDR3 DNA is TGTGCCAGCTCGCGGGGACCTGCAGTCAATCAGCCCCAGCATTTT. It is translated as CASSRGPAVNQPQHF.

The CDR3: CASSLGLAVYNEQFF. CDR3 in DNA: TGTGCCAGCAGTCTGGGACTAGCGGTTTACAATGAGCAGTTCTTC. The chain recombines TRBV27 with TRBJ2-1; 11 nucleotides align to TRBD2. The CDR3 is 15 residues long. V lost 5 bases, J lost 4 bases, and 4 bases stayed unmatched. CDR1 is MNHEY, CDR2 SMNVEV, per germline (reference sequence).

The chain has TRBV10-3 and TRBJ2-1, with D perhaps matching TRBD1 (5 bases). Germline V gene sequence: CDR1 ENHRY, CDR2 SYGVKD. Between the trimmed V and J ends, which lost 0 bases and 12 bases, there was a span of 9 bases. CDR3 size: 12 residues. In DNA form, the CDR3 reads TGTGCCATCAGTGAGTCAGGTAGGGGGCAGTTCTTC. Translating gives CAISESGRGQFF.

This sequence joins TRBV6-1 and TRBJ2-3; TRBD2 matches at 9 bases. The CDR3 runs to 14 residues. Losses at the gene ends were 9 bases for V and 2 bases for J; bases not matched to a gene: 6. Germline CDR1 and CDR2: MNHNS and SASEGT. CDR3 DNA sequence: TGTGCCAGTTACGGCGGGAGGGCCACAGATACGCAGTATTTT. This encodes CASYGGRATDTQYF.

The CDR3 loop reads CASSGRALAGGKGNEQYF. CDR3 coding DNA: TGTGCCAGCAGCGGACGAGCGCTAGCGGGAGGGAAAGGGAACGAGCAGTACTTC. The chain combines TRBV7-6 with TRBJ2-7; the match to TRBD2 covers 12 bases. Looked up from germline, CDR1 is SGHVS and CDR2 is FNYEAQ. The CDR3 sequence is 18 residues long. The J segment lost 5 bases and the V segment lost 5 bases, leaving 16 bases of the junction unmatched.

The gene calls are TRBV5-1 and TRBJ2-7; 7 positions match TRBD1. In germline, CDR1 is SGHRS, CDR2 YFSETQ. V lost 4 bases to trimming and J lost 2 bases; unmatched junction nucleotides: 3. The CDR3 totals 13 residues. The DNA for the CDR3 is TGCGCCAGCAGCGGGGGACAGACCTACGAGCAGTACTTC. It encodes CASSGGQTYEQYF. The variable domain in full, with the rest retrieved from reference TRBV5-1 and TRBJ2-7, is KAGVTQTPRYLIKTRGQQVTLSCSPISGHRSVSWYQQTPGQGLQFLFEYFSETQRNKGNFPGRFSGRQFSNSRSEMNVSTLELGDSALYLCASSGGQTYEQYFGPGTRLTVT.